These 20 T cell receptor beta chains were all obtained from the same sample, sequenced in a study of blood T cells in healthy people across ages. It was with a sample-barcoded 5' primer and a J-beta primer mix that a second PCR of roughly 7 to 12 cycles was run. Using its own MiXCR run on the 5' RACE reads, TCRdb lists one record per CDR3 protein. The data contain some 1,500,000 distinct CDR3 sequences, about 45% of them singletons. The sample comprised blood. The receptor set was obtained from a woman under 30 in good health.

The chain recombines TRBV9 with TRBJ1-1, with TRBD1 as a possible D gene (6 bases). V shed 5 bases and J shed 0 bases, with 23 bases lying between them. The CDR3 loop spans 18 amino acids. Germline V gene data show CDR1 as SGDLS and CDR2 as YYNGEE. CDR3 sequence (DNA): TGTGCCAGCAGTTCACCTTGGGGAGGGGGAGGCATGAACACTGAAGCTTTCTTT. This translates into CASSSPWGGGGMNTEAFF.

The V call is TRBV10-3, the J call TRBJ2-1, with 11 bases that match TRBD2. CDR1 and CDR2 (germline): ENHRY, SYGVKD. CDR3 length equals 17 residues. J lost 3 bases, V lost 3 bases, and 7 bases had no gene match. The CDR3 nucleotides are TGTGCCATCAGTGACCAAAGACTAGCGGGGTACTACAATGAGCAGTTCTTC. This codes for CAISDQRLAGYYNEQFF.

This clonotype was recorded a few times. This chain connects TRBV10-3 to TRBJ2-3, with D hard to call. Trimming removed 4 bases at V and 2 bases at J, with 16 bases between. The CDR3 contains 16 residues. CDR1 and CDR2 from the germline V gene are ENHRY and SYGVKD. The CDR3 bases are TGTGCCATCAGTGGAAGAAGCTTCTCTGACACAGATACGCAGTATTTT. Protein: CAISGRSFSDTDTQYF.

The gene calls are TRBV6-6 and TRBJ2-3; 12 nucleotides line up with TRBD2. After removal of 0 bases from V and 3 bases from J, the junction contained 4 bases not matched to a gene. Germline CDR1 reads MNHNY; CDR2 reads SVGAGI (reference sequence). The CDR3 is 17 amino acids. In DNA form, the CDR3 reads TGTGCCAGCAGTTACTCTCTAGCGGGAGGGCCAACAGATACGCAGTATTTT. This codes for CASSYSLAGGPTDTQYF.

This clonotype was counted a few times. This chain uses TRBV7-9 with TRBJ2-7; 10 bases line up with TRBD2. Trimming cost V 5 bases and J 2 bases; bases outside gene matches: 9. The CDR3 spans 16 residues. The germline CDR1 and CDR2 sequences are SEHNR and FQNEAQ (reference sequence). As DNA, the CDR3 is TGTGCCAGCAGCACTACCGGGACTAGCGTACCCTACGAGCAGTACTTC. It translates to CASSTTGTSVPYEQYF.

This clonotype was recorded a few times. V gene TRBV6-2 or TRBV6-3 combines with J gene TRBJ1-2; no reliable D call. CDR3 length equals 13 residues. The V end lost 5 bases, the J end lost 8 bases, and 15 bases lay between the germline ends. Germline V lookup: CDR1 MNHEY, CDR2 SVGEGT. The CDR3 bases are TGTGCCAGCAGTGACGCTCCTTTGGGCGGCTACACCTTC. Translating it yields CASSDAPLGGYTF.

The chain links TRBV5-1 to TRBJ2-5; D perhaps matches TRBD1 (5 bases). The CDR3 is 14 residues long. V dropped 3 bases and J dropped 2 bases, with 11 bases sitting between them. Per germline, CDR1 SGHRS and CDR2 YFSETQ. CDR3 DNA sequence: TGCGCCAGCAGCTCCCGACAGAAACAAGAGACCCAGTACTTC. Its translation: CASSSRQKQETQYF.

This clonotype appeared a few times. The chain recombines TRBV11-2 with TRBJ2-3; 8 bases fit TRBD1. Germline lookup yields CDR1 SGHAT and CDR2 FQNNGV. The ends lost 2 bases at V and 4 bases at J; junction bases unmatched: 8. This CDR3 has 16 residues. The CDR3 reads CASSLFQGAVADTQYF. CDR3 in DNA: TGTGCCAGCAGCTTATTCCAGGGGGCGGTGGCAGATACGCAGTATTTT.

CDR3 amino acids: CATSKDRDYGYTF. The CDR3 DNA reads TGTGCCACCAGCAAGGACAGGGATTATGGCTACACCTTC. This sequence joins TRBV15 and TRBJ1-2; 8 positions match TRBD1. V trimming: 4 bases; J trimming: 5 bases; junction bases outside the gene matches: 3. Germline V lookup: CDR1 LNHNV, CDR2 YYDKDF (reference sequence). CDR3 length: 13 residues.

This clonotype occurred a few times. The chain employs TRBV6-2 or TRBV6-3 and TRBJ2-1; either TRBD1 or TRBD2 may fit D (5 bases each). The CDR3 spans 14 residues. V dropped 8 bases and J dropped 6 bases, with 17 bases sitting between them. The germline V gene has CDR1 MNHEY and CDR2 SVGEGT. CDR3 sequence: CASGDGIPPNEQFF. The CDR3 DNA follows: TGTGCCAGCGGGGACGGAATCCCCCCCAATGAGCAGTTCTTC.

This clonotype was seen just once. The chain combines TRBV18 with TRBJ1-1; 7 bases are a match to TRBD1. Germline CDR1 reads KGHSH; CDR2 reads LQKENI. V lost 3 bases and J lost 5; bases outside the gene matches: 9. The CDR3 runs 15 residues. DNA for the CDR3: TGTGCCAGCTCACCTGGCAGGGGGAGTAGGACTGAAGCTTTCTTT. This gives the protein CASSPGRGSRTEAFF.

The table lists this clonotype with a few counts. The rearrangement uses TRBV6-5 and TRBJ2-5; 7 bases fit TRBD2. The DNA end is a closer match to TRBJ2-7, so the J assignment may be wrong. Per the germline V gene, CDR1 is MNHEY and CDR2 is SVGAGI. There are 16 residues in the CDR3. The CDR3 DNA is TGTGCCAGCAGTAGTTACCTCCAGGGAGGGACGGGCGAGCAGTACTTC. Residues: CASSSYLQGGTGEQYF.

The rearrangement joins TRBV20-1 to TRBJ2-1; TRBD2 agrees at 8 bases. There are 14 residues in the CDR3. Germline V gene lookup returns CDR1 DFQATT and CDR2 SNEGSKA (reference sequence). V lost 4 bases and J lost 5; bases outside the gene matches: 7. CDR3 sequence: CSAIAGRTNNEQFF. CDR3 nucleotide sequence: TGCAGTGCTATAGCGGGGCGAACCAACAATGAGCAGTTCTTC.

The chain recombines TRBV20-1 with TRBJ2-5; tentatively, D is TRBD1 (5 bases). The ends were cut back, 0 bases at V and 2 bases at J, with 10 bases in the middle. This CDR3 contains 14 residues. Germline values: CDR1 DFQATT, CDR2 SNEGSKA (reference sequence). CDR3 DNA sequence: TGCAGTGCTAGAGATGGGGCACATCAAGAGACCCAGTACTTC. The encoded protein is CSARDGAHQETQYF.

V gene TRBV11-2 combines with J gene TRBJ2-5; the D is unclear. The J call could be wrong; TRBJ2-7 is a better fit for the DNA end. The CDR3 sequence is 15 residues long. Germline CDR1 is SGHAT and CDR2 is FQNNGV. The CDR3 is CASSLVPGRFGEQYF. The CDR3 DNA is TGTGCCAGCAGCTTAGTCCCCGGACGTTTCGGCGAGCAGTACTTC.

The gene calls are TRBV3-1 and TRBJ2-3; D unclear. V dropped 4 bases and J dropped 5 bases, with 10 bases sitting between them. Germline values: CDR1 LGHDT, CDR2 YNNKEL (reference sequence). The CDR3 loop spans 13 amino acids. CDR3 loop: CASSPELEDTQYF. CDR3 coding DNA: TGTGCCAGCAGCCCCGAACTGGAAGATACGCAGTATTTT.

This chain uses TRBV7-2 with TRBJ1-1; D remains ambiguous. Germline-derived CDR1 and CDR2 are SGHTA and FQGNSA. Trimming removed 2 bases at V and 8 bases at J, with 12 bases between. The CDR3 is 13 residues long. This CDR3 reads CASSLFTRREAFF. The CDR3 bases are TGTGCCAGCAGCTTATTCACACGTCGCGAAGCTTTCTTT.

This chain joins TRBV27 and TRBJ2-1; 8 bases match TRBD2. J lost 2 bases, V lost 6 bases, and 6 bases had no gene match. Per the germline V gene, CDR1 is MNHEY and CDR2 is SMNVEV (reference sequence). The CDR3 consists of 15 residues. The CDR3, as DNA: TGTGCCAGCAGATCCGGGACTAGAGCCTACAATGAGCAGTTCTTC. Its protein product is CASRSGTRAYNEQFF.

This rearrangement joins TRBV3-1 to TRBJ1-6; D is unclear. The germline V gene has CDR1 LGHDT and CDR2 YNNKEL (reference sequence). Trimming cost V 0 bases and J 6 bases, with 6 bases left between them. The CDR3 covers 14 residues. This chain's CDR3 is CASSQEGFNSPLHF. The CDR3 bases are TGTGCCAGCAGCCAAGAGGGTTTTAATTCACCCCTCCACTTT.

This clonotype has at least ten counts. The genes are TRBV29-1 and TRBJ1-2; 9 bases align to TRBD1. CDR1 and CDR2 from the germline V gene are SQVTM and ANQGSEA. The CDR3 totals 14 residues. J was trimmed by 2 bases and V by 2 bases; bases with no gene match: 3. The DNA for the CDR3 is TGCAGCGTTGAAACAGGGGGCTTCAACTATGGCTACACCTTC. It is translated as CSVETGGFNYGYTF.